Below, 26 T cell receptor beta chains from the same sample are listed, as sequenced in a study of OX40 agonist ivuxolimab in advanced cancers. Clones were sequenced by immunoSEQ multiplex PCR, and TCRdb holds only the in-frame ones, with some missing. This table has 70,000 to 80,000 clones, 90% to 95% appearing once. The source was CD4+ or CD8+ T cells sorted from blood, collected in a trial of the OX40 agonist ivuxolimab. The receptor set was obtained from an adult with an advanced solid tumor such as melanoma, head and neck, liver or kidney cancer.

At least ten counts were recorded for this clone. Here the CDR3 DNA reads TGCAGCGTTGAAGGGGAGGGGGTTTCGGGTGGCTACACCTTC. Translation: CSVEGEGVSGGYTF. This chain uses TRBV29-1 with TRBJ1-2, with a weak D call TRBD1 (6 bases). Trimming removed 1 base at V and 7 bases at J, with 16 bases between. Germline V gene data show CDR1 as SQVTM and CDR2 as ANQGSEA. CDR3 length: 14 residues.

This chain uses TRBV19 with TRBJ1-2, with unresolved D. V gave up 1 base and J gave up 2 bases, with 11 bases separating them. The CDR3 is 15 amino acids. The germline V gene has CDR1 LNHDA and CDR2 SQIVND (reference sequence). CDR3 in DNA: TGTGCCAGTAGTATAGTCCACCTGGGGAACTATGGCTACACCTTC. It yields the protein CASSIVHLGNYGYTF.

This CDR3 is CASNEGAYEQYF. The CDR3 DNA reads as TGTGCCAGCAACGAGGGCGCCTACGAGCAGTACTTC. The chain joins TRBV7-9 to TRBJ2-7; D is perhaps TRBD2 (5 bases). CDR1 is SEHNR and CDR2 is FQNEAQ in the germline V gene (reference sequence). V was clipped by 7 bases and J by 2 bases, with 9 bases between them. This CDR3 has 12 residues.

The chain carries TRBV27 and TRBJ2-7; D unresolved. The CDR3 contains 13 residues. V lost 3 bases and J lost 2, with 8 bases in between. Germline lookup yields CDR1 MNHEY and CDR2 SMNVEV (reference sequence). The CDR3 here is CASSFPGAYEQYF. For the CDR3, the DNA is TGTGCCAGCAGTTTCCCAGGAGCCTACGAGCAGTACTTC.

V gene TRBV25-1 combines with J gene TRBJ2-1, with D unclear. The V and J ends lost 6 bases and 9 bases respectively, with 9 bases between them. Germline CDR1 is MGHDK and CDR2 is SYGVNS. This CDR3 spans 11 amino acids. CDR3 DNA: TGTGCCAGCAGCCTATTGAGTGAGCAGTTCTTC. Translating gives CASSLLSEQFF.

This clone qualifies as medium-sized. The rearrangement uses TRBV28 and TRBJ2-5; 7 bases are a match to TRBD1. V shed 7 bases and J 0 bases; nucleotides not matched to a gene: 8. The CDR3 loop spans 15 amino acids. CDR1 and CDR2 from the germline V gene are MDHEN and SYDVKM. The CDR3: CASTVLGQHQETQYF. The CDR3 nucleotides read TGTGCCAGCACTGTTCTGGGACAGCACCAAGAGACCCAGTACTTC.

The V call is TRBV18, the J call TRBJ2-3, with TRBD1 identical over 7 bases. The V and J ends lost 4 bases and 3 bases, in that order; junction bases with no gene match: 7. The CDR3 is made up of 15 amino acids. Germline-derived CDR1 and CDR2 are KGHSH and LQKENI. The CDR3 reads CASSQTGPGTDTQYF. CDR3 nucleotides: TGTGCCAGCTCACAGACAGGGCCGGGGACAGATACGCAGTATTTT.

The chain employs TRBV7-2 and TRBJ2-2, with 9 bases lining up with TRBD2. After removal of 5 bases from V and 6 bases from J, the junction contained 7 bases not matched to a gene. Germline V gene sequence: CDR1 SGHTA, CDR2 FQGNSA. This CDR3 region has 15 residues. CDR3 residues: CASSPGLATSGELFF. The CDR3 DNA is TGTGCCAGCAGCCCGGGACTAGCAACATCCGGGGAGCTGTTTTTT.

The V gene is TRBV6-1, the J gene TRBJ2-7; 8 nucleotides agree with TRBD1. Germline CDR1 is MNHNS and CDR2 is SASEGT. The junction had 21 bases not matched to a gene; V was cut back by 4 bases and J by 4 bases. This CDR3 region has 19 residues. Here the CDR3 DNA reads TGTGCCAGCAGTGTGGGGTTTCTGTACAAAGACAGGGGAGGATACGAGCAGTACTTC. Its protein is CASSVGFLYKDRGGYEQYF.

The count of this clone is one. A junction boundary mismatches the germline segment, possibly from a read error. The CDR3 bases are TGTGCCAGCAGCCCGGACTTTTTGAGCACAGATACGCAGTATTTT. Translation: CASSPDFLSTDTQYF. V gene TRBV5-1 combines with J gene TRBJ2-3; the D gene is possibly TRBD2 (5 bases). The CDR3 loop spans 15 amino acids. The V gene's germline CDR1 is SGHRS and CDR2 YFSETQ.

The CDR3 DNA sequence: TGTGCCACGATGGGACTAGCGGGGTACACCGGGGAGCTGTTTTTT. It specifies CATMGLAGYTGELFF. The V call is TRBV7-9, the J call TRBJ2-2, with 13 positions matching TRBD2. V lost 10 bases, J lost 3 bases, and 5 bases stayed unmatched. The germline CDR1 and CDR2 sequences are SEHNR and FQNEAQ (reference sequence). The CDR3 has 15 amino acids.

V is TRBV29-1 and J is TRBJ2-7; D not resolved. The V gene lost 7 bases and the J gene lost 1 base, with 14 bases spanning the gap. The length of the CDR3 is 13 residues. From germline, CDR1 is SQVTM and CDR2 ANQGSEA. The CDR3: CSAEGVESYEQYF. In DNA, the CDR3 is TGCAGCGCCGAAGGCGTGGAATCCTACGAGCAGTACTTC.

V and J are TRBV7-9 and TRBJ2-1, with 12 bases fitting TRBD2. CDR1 is SEHNR, CDR2 FQNEAQ, per germline (reference sequence). Unmatched junction bases numbered 4, after V lost 5 bases and J lost 5 bases. The CDR3 is 15 amino acids. CDR3 nucleotide sequence: TGTGCCAGCAGCCCCCTAGCGGGGGGGCACAATGAGCAGTTCTTC. It codes for CASSPLAGGHNEQFF.

The V call is TRBV29-1, the J call TRBJ2-7; D is undetermined. Germline V gives CDR1 SQVTM, CDR2 ANQGSEA. This CDR3 spans 12 amino acids. Trimming cost V 4 bases and J 5 bases, with 12 bases left between them. The CDR3 here is CSVGPRGNEQYF. In nucleotides, the CDR3 is TGCAGCGTTGGGCCACGAGGTAACGAGCAGTACTTC.

The chain recombines TRBV27 with TRBJ2-2, with TRBD2 as a possible D gene (6 bases). The CDR3 contains 11 residues. V was shortened by 8 bases and J by 8 bases, with 9 bases between the two germline ends. Germline-derived CDR1 and CDR2 are MNHEY and SMNVEV (reference sequence). The chain's CDR3 is CASGGMGELFF. The CDR3 DNA reads as TGTGCCAGCGGCGGGATGGGGGAGCTGTTTTTT.

The genes are TRBV4-2 and TRBJ2-3; D is undetermined. The CDR3 consists of 16 residues. The V end was cut by 0 bases, the J end by 6 bases, with 16 bases between. From germline, CDR1 is LGHNA and CDR2 YNFKEQ. The CDR3, as DNA: TGTGCCAGCAGCCAAGATACGGACGTGGGTTCCGATACGCAGTATTTT. Its translation: CASSQDTDVGSDTQYF.

J is TRBJ2-7 and V is TRBV6-7; the D is unclear. TRBV6-7 carries the ORF label, with uncertain function. This CDR3 region has 13 residues. V was cut by 6 bases and J by 0 bases, with 9 bases left in between. The chain's CDR3 is CASSPKSSYEQYF. CDR3 sequence (DNA): TGTGCCAGCAGCCCCAAAAGCTCCTACGAGCAGTACTTC.

The chain is built from TRBV21-1 and TRBJ1-2; the table gives TRBD1 as D, unverified against the DNA. TRBV21-1 is a known pseudogene. The CDR3 runs to 16 residues. The CDR3, as DNA: TGTGCCAGCACCGCAAGGGTCAGGGGGCAAGGATATGGCTACACCTTC. The encoded protein is CASTARVRGQGYGYTF.

Only one count was recorded for this clone. The J gene is TRBJ1-5, the V gene TRBV27; D is perhaps TRBD1 (6 bases). V was clipped by 5 bases and J by 0 bases, with 11 bases between them. Per the germline V gene, CDR1 is MNHEY and CDR2 is SMNVEV (reference sequence). The CDR3 sequence is 15 residues long. The CDR3 spells CASSTGQFSNQPQHF. The CDR3 nucleotides are TGTGCCAGCAGTACAGGACAGTTTAGCAATCAGCCCCAGCATTTT.

This chain connects TRBV11-2 to TRBJ1-1, with D possibly matching TRBD1 (5 bases). Germline CDR1 SGHAT, CDR2 FQNNGV. The V end lost 4 bases, the J end lost 3 bases, and 18 bases lay between the germline ends. The CDR3 runs 16 residues. This CDR3 reads CASSSTRGGIDTEAFF. CDR3 DNA sequence: TGTGCCAGCAGCTCAACCCGGGGGGGGATCGACACTGAAGCTTTCTTT.

The chain carries TRBV5-6 and TRBJ2-7; a weak D match, TRBD2 (7 bases). V was pared by 2 bases and J by 0 bases, with 12 bases between. The CDR3 is 15 residues long. Looked up from germline, CDR1 is SGHDT and CDR2 is YYEEEE. The CDR3 spells CASSLGGGFSYEQYF. The CDR3 DNA reads TGTGCCAGCAGCTTAGGCGGGGGCTTCTCCTACGAGCAGTACTTC.

This chain links TRBV5-6 with TRBJ2-7; possibly TRBD2 for D (6 bases). Germline CDR1 reads SGHDT; CDR2 reads YYEEEE. The CDR3 is 13 residues long. Trimming took 5 bases from V and 2 from J, leaving 11 bases between them. CDR3 nucleotide sequence: TGTGCCAGCAGTCCGGGGGAAGCCTACGAGCAGTACTTC. Amino acids: CASSPGEAYEQYF.

The chain couples TRBV7-2 to TRBJ2-3, with TRBD1 matching 11 bases. Germline values: CDR1 SGHTA, CDR2 FQGNSA. The CDR3 length is 16 residues. The trim removed 1 base at V and 0 bases at J, leaving 0 bases unmatched. The DNA of the CDR3 is TGTGCCAGCAGCTTAGGGACAGGGGGCAGCACAGATACGCAGTATTTT. Translating it yields CASSLGTGGSTDTQYF.

J is TRBJ2-5 and V is TRBV4-2; 7 nucleotides line up with TRBD1. The CDR3 extends over 15 amino acids. The germline V gene encodes CDR1 LGHNA and CDR2 YNFKEQ. The V and J ends lost 4 bases and 1 base, in that order; junction bases with no gene match: 6. The CDR3, as DNA: TGTGCCAGCAGCCTTCCACAGGGGACCCAAGAGACCCAGTACTTC. This gives the protein CASSLPQGTQETQYF.

The CDR3 nucleotides read TGTGCCAGCAGTTGGGGAGCGGGCCCTACCTACGAGCAGTACTTC. This sequence encodes CASSWGAGPTYEQYF. The rearrangement joins TRBV6-6 to TRBJ2-7, with TRBD2 as a possible D gene (6 bases). Trimming took 4 bases from V and 2 from J, leaving 15 bases between them. The CDR3 contains 15 residues. Germline-derived CDR1 and CDR2 are MNHNY and SVGAGI (reference sequence).

This clone was found once. The chain joins TRBV5-4 to TRBJ2-2, with unresolved D. Germline V gene data show CDR1 as SGHNT and CDR2 as YYREEE (reference sequence). Trimming stripped 0 bases from V and 6 bases from J, with 6 bases between. The CDR3 totals 13 residues. This CDR3 reads CASSLVGPGELFF. CDR3 nucleotide sequence: TGTGCCAGCAGCTTGGTGGGTCCCGGGGAGCTGTTTTTT.